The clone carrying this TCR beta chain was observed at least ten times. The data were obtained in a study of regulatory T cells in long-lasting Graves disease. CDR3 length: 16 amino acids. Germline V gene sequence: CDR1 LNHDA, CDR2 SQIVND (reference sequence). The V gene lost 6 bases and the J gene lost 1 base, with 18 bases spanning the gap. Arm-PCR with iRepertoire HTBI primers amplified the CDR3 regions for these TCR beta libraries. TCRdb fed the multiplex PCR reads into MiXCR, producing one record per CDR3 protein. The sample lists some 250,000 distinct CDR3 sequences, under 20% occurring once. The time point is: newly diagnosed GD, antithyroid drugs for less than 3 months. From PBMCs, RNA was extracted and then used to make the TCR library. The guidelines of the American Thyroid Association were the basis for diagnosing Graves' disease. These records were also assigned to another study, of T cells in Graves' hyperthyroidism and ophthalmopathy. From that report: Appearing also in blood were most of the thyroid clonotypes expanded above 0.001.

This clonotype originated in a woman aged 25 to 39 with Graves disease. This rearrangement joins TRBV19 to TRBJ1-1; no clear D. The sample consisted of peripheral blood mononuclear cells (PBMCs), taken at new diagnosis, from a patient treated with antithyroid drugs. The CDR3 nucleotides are TGTGCCAGTAGCTCCGGGTCGGTAGGGTGGAACACTGAAGCTTTCTTT. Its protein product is CASSSGSVGWNTEAFF.